Below, 28 T cell receptor beta chains from the same sample are listed, as sequenced in a study of T cell repertoires in cytomegalovirus infection. TCRdb processed the reads anew with MiXCR; each CDR3 protein has one entry. The sample has 480,000 or so distinct CDR3 sequences, roughly 10% seen once. Sequencing was done on a sample of PBMCs. These receptors all come from a human donor in good health (CMV status not recorded). Some clones in this sample may be carry-over from other donors' samples.

The chain carries TRBV5-4 and TRBJ2-3; 12 bases fit TRBD2. Trimming took 2 bases from V and 4 from J; bases not matched to a gene: 5. The CDR3 runs to 16 residues. Per germline, CDR1 SGHNT and CDR2 YYREEE (reference sequence). The CDR3 nucleotides are TGTGCCAGCAGCTTAAGACTAGCGGGAGCGGCAGATACGCAGTATTTT. Amino acid sequence: CASSLRLAGAADTQYF.

This chain links TRBV7-6 with TRBJ1-1; TRBD1 is a possible D gene (5 bases). Trimming took 1 base from V and 6 from J, leaving 12 bases between them. CDR1 is SGHVS, CDR2 FNYEAQ, per germline. This CDR3 spans 14 amino acids. CDR3 region: CASSLGGGIAEAFF. In DNA form, the CDR3 reads TGTGCCAGCAGCTTAGGGGGCGGCATAGCTGAAGCTTTCTTT.

This chain links TRBV20-1 with TRBJ2-5; D might be TRBD2 (5 bases). The CDR3 is made up of 11 amino acids. The V gene lost 7 bases and the J gene lost 1 base, with 7 bases spanning the gap. Germline CDR1 and CDR2: DFQATT and SNEGSKA (reference sequence). The CDR3 reads CSGRGQETQYF. CDR3 nucleotide sequence: TGCAGTGGCCGGGGCCAAGAGACCCAGTACTTC.

This clonotype was recorded many times. This sequence joins TRBV12-3 or TRBV12-4 and TRBJ2-2; D is uncertain. CDR3 length: 15 residues. V lost 3 bases and J lost 0, with 8 bases in between. The CDR3 loop is CASSFHGSNTGELFF. CDR3 nucleotides: TGTGCCAGCAGTTTTCATGGTTCGAACACCGGGGAGCTGTTTTTT.

Many counts were recorded for this clonotype. This chain connects TRBV10-2 to TRBJ1-5; D gene uncertain. The CDR3 is 15 amino acids. Per the germline V gene, CDR1 is WSHSY and CDR2 is SAAADI. The germline V and J ends were trimmed by 7 bases and 1 base, with 14 bases remaining between them. In DNA form, the CDR3 reads TGCGCCAGCACCTCCCTCCCGGGGAGCAATCAGCCCCAGCATTTT. It codes for CASTSLPGSNQPQHF.

V gene TRBV6-6 combines with J gene TRBJ2-7; TRBD2 matches 7 bases. CDR3 length: 16 amino acids. The J segment lost 0 bases and the V segment lost 5 bases, leaving 10 bases of the junction unmatched. The germline gives CDR1 MNHNY, CDR2 SVGAGI (reference sequence). The CDR3 sequence is CASSPLTSSGSYEQYF. The DNA of the CDR3 is TGTGCCAGCAGTCCGCTTACGTCTAGCGGCTCCTACGAGCAGTACTTC.

This clonotype has ten or more counts. The J gene is TRBJ2-5, the V gene TRBV12-5; D is perhaps TRBD1 (5 bases). This CDR3 comprises 12 residues. Trimming left V 4 bases short and J 4 bases short, with 7 bases between. Germline-derived CDR1 and CDR2 are LGHNT and FRNRAP. CDR3: CASGSTGETQYF. The CDR3 DNA follows: TGTGCTAGTGGTTCCACAGGAGAGACCCAGTACTTC.

This clonotype was picked up many times. The rearrangement joins TRBV6-8 to TRBJ1-2, with D uncertain. CDR3 length: 9 amino acids. Trimming stripped 3 bases from V and 7 bases from J, with 0 bases between. Germline-derived CDR1 and CDR2 are MNHGY and SAAAGT. The CDR3 reads CASSYGYTF. The CDR3 DNA sequence: TGTGCCAGCAGTTATGGCTACACCTTC.

The gene calls are TRBV27 and TRBJ2-4, with a tentative D call TRBD1 (5 bases). Per germline, CDR1 MNHEY and CDR2 SMNVEV (reference sequence). CDR3 size: 12 residues. V lost 5 bases to trimming and J lost 3 bases, with 5 bases between them. CDR3 sequence (DNA): TGTGCCAGCAGTCAGGGCAAAAACATTCAGTACTTC. Translating gives CASSQGKNIQYF.

This clonotype was recorded at least ten times. The rearrangement links TRBV7-9 to TRBJ2-1; D may be TRBD1 (5 bases). The CDR3 has 13 amino acids. Per germline, CDR1 SEHNR and CDR2 FQNEAQ (reference sequence). V was trimmed by 7 bases and J by 9 bases, leaving 16 bases between them. The CDR3 loop reads CASIEGVSGEQFF. CDR3 bases: TGTGCCAGCATTGAAGGGGTGTCTGGTGAGCAGTTCTTC.

This clonotype was seen many times. The rearrangement uses TRBV23-1 and TRBJ2-3; TRBD1 matches 9 bases. TRBV23-1 is classed as an ORF, of uncertain function. The CDR3 is 19 amino acids. The V gene end was trimmed by 3 bases and the J gene end by 2 bases; junction bases not matched to a gene: 15. The CDR3 DNA sequence: TGCGCCAGCAGTCACAACAGGGGGCGGCAGGGGCAATACACAGATACGCAGTATTTT. It translates to CASSHNRGRQGQYTDTQYF.

This rearrangement joins TRBV7-9 to TRBJ1-3; 9 bases agree with TRBD1. Germline V gene data show CDR1 as SEHNR and CDR2 as FQNEAQ (reference sequence). The CDR3 sequence is 16 residues long. V was pared by 4 bases and J by 4 bases, with 8 bases of the junction left unmatched. This CDR3 is CASSYDRGKWGNTIYF. CDR3 bases: TGTGCCAGCAGCTACGACAGGGGGAAGTGGGGAAACACCATATATTTT. Full variable domain (remainder filled in from reference TRBV7-9 and TRBJ1-3): DTGVSQNPRHKITKRGQNVTFRCDPISEHNRLYWYRQTLGQGPEFLTYFQNEAQLEKSRLLSDRFSAERPKGSFSTLEIQRTEQGDSAMYLCASSYDRGKWGNTIYFGEGSWLTVV.

Details on this clonotype: This may be a read error, as it is one base from a much larger clone. J is TRBJ2-3 and V is TRBV5-1, with D possibly TRBD1 on 7 matching bases. Looked up from germline, CDR1 is SGHRS and CDR2 is YFSETQ. The CDR3 is made up of 15 amino acids. CDR3 sequence: CASSTGQARGDTQCF. Here the CDR3 DNA reads TGCGCCAGCAGCACTGGACAGGCCAGGGGGGATACGCAGTGTTTT.

This clonotype was counted at least ten times. The J gene is TRBJ2-7, the V gene TRBV12-3 or TRBV12-4; perhaps TRBD2 as D (6 bases). CDR3 length: 15 residues. The germline V and J ends were trimmed by 5 bases and 5 bases, with 19 bases remaining between them. CDR3 residues: CASSLDGGIGDEQYF. In nucleotides, the CDR3 is TGTGCCAGCAGTCTGGACGGGGGTATTGGGGACGAGCAGTACTTC.

This clonotype was picked up many times. The chain links TRBV3-1 to TRBJ1-2; 8 positions match TRBD1. There are 14 residues in the CDR3. Germline V gene lookup returns CDR1 LGHDT and CDR2 YNNKEL (reference sequence). V shed 3 bases, J shed 8 bases, and the junction held 8 bases outside the gene matches. For the CDR3, the DNA is TGTGCCAGCAGCCACACGGACAGGGAGAACGGCTACACCTTC. Amino acid sequence: CASSHTDRENGYTF.

This clonotype was detected many times. This chain uses TRBV7-2 with TRBJ1-3; tentative D call: TRBD1 (5 bases). Between the trimmed V and J ends, which lost 5 bases and 0 bases, there was a span of 14 bases. Germline CDR1 is SGHTA and CDR2 is FQGNSA. The CDR3 has 16 residues. CDR3 protein: CASSRGGLISGNTIYF. CDR3 DNA sequence: TGTGCCAGCAGCCGGGGGGGTCTGATCTCTGGAAACACCATATATTTT. The whole variable domain, remainder taken from reference TRBV7-2 and TRBJ1-3, is GAGVSQSPSNKVTEKGKDVELRCDPISGHTALYWYRQSLGQGLEFLIYFQGNSAPDKSGLPSDRFSAERTGGSVSTLTIQRTQQEDSAVYLCASSRGGLISGNTIYFGEGSWLTVV.

This clonotype was observed many times. The chain is built from TRBV28 and TRBJ1-2, with D unresolved. The CDR3 has 14 amino acids. Germline CDR1 and CDR2: MDHEN and SYDVKM. V shed 2 bases and J shed 8 bases, with 15 bases lying between them. The CDR3 loop reads CASSLTEGAGGYTF. The CDR3 DNA sequence: TGTGCCAGCAGTTTAACAGAGGGCGCGGGCGGCTACACCTTC.

Many counts were recorded for this clonotype. J is TRBJ1-6 and V is TRBV12-3 or TRBV12-4; D may be TRBD1 (5 bases). The CDR3 length is 14 residues. V was trimmed by 5 bases and J by 7 bases, leaving 12 bases between them. CDR3 sequence reads: CASSLGTFNSPLHF. CDR3 sequence (DNA): TGTGCCAGCAGTCTGGGGACCTTCAATTCACCCCTCCACTTT.

This clonotype was seen only a few times. The chain has TRBV20-1 and TRBJ1-4; 7 bases align to TRBD1. Unmatched junction bases numbered 4, after V lost 0 bases and J lost 3 bases. The CDR3 spans 15 residues. Germline V gene sequence: CDR1 DFQATT, CDR2 SNEGSKA (reference sequence). CDR3 in DNA: TGCAGTGCTAGAGATCAGGGACAGCCTAATGAAAAACTGTTTTTT. This codes for CSARDQGQPNEKLFF.

This clonotype was detected ten times or more. The J gene is TRBJ2-4, the V gene TRBV5-1; 9 positions match TRBD1. CDR1 and CDR2 (germline): SGHRS, YFSETQ. With 0 bases clipped from V and 7 bases from J, the junction kept 8 bases outside the gene matches. This CDR3 spans 16 amino acids. CDR3 region: CASSLAGTGFGNIQYF. The CDR3 bases are TGCGCCAGCAGCTTGGCCGGGACAGGGTTTGGTAACATTCAGTACTTC.

This clonotype has at least ten counts. The chain recombines TRBV3-1 with TRBJ2-7; D perhaps matches TRBD2 (6 bases). The CDR3 is 14 residues long. Trimming took 1 base from V and 3 from J, leaving 10 bases between them. Germline loops: CDR1 LGHDT, CDR2 YNNKEL (reference sequence). The CDR3 nucleotides read TGTGCCAGCAGCCAAGTACTAGCCGGCTACGAGCAGTACTTC. This translates into CASSQVLAGYEQYF.

The V gene is TRBV29-1, the J gene TRBJ1-5; tentative D call: TRBD1 (6 bases). The CDR3 contains 13 residues. The V gene's germline CDR1 is SQVTM and CDR2 ANQGSEA. Trimming pared 3 bases from V and 7 bases from J, leaving 13 bases between. This CDR3 is CSVERGDGQPQHF. CDR3 nucleotides: TGCAGCGTTGAGAGGGGGGACGGGCAGCCCCAGCATTTT.

This clonotype was seen a handful of times. The chain couples TRBV20-1 to TRBJ2-2, with 8 bases aligning to TRBD2. Germline V CDR1 and CDR2: DFQATT, SNEGSKA (reference sequence). The CDR3 spans 16 residues. J was trimmed by 6 bases and V by 0 bases; bases with no gene match: 9. The CDR3 DNA reads TGCAGTGCTAGAGATCTCCGGGGGGGCCGGTCCGGGGAGCTGTTTTTT. It codes for CSARDLRGGRSGELFF.

This clonotype has just a few counts. J is TRBJ2-7 and V is TRBV27; tentatively, D is TRBD1 or TRBD2 (6 bases each). Looked up from germline, CDR1 is MNHEY and CDR2 is SMNVEV (reference sequence). This CDR3 region has 15 residues. Trimming removed 0 bases at V and 2 bases at J, with 11 bases between. Here the CDR3 reads CASSLSARGPYEQYF. In nucleotides, the CDR3 is TGTGCCAGCAGTTTATCGGCCCGGGGGCCCTACGAGCAGTACTTC.

This sequence joins TRBV29-1 and TRBJ2-2; TRBD2 might be the D (6 bases). The V end lost 7 bases, the J end lost 0 bases, and 15 bases lay between the germline ends. CDR1 SQVTM and CDR2 ANQGSEA come from the germline V gene. The CDR3 runs 15 residues. The CDR3 DNA is TGCAGCGAAAACCTGACTAGGGCGAACACCGGGGAGCTGTTTTTT. Its translation: CSENLTRANTGELFF.

This clonotype was seen many times. The rearrangement joins TRBV20-1 to TRBJ2-5, with TRBD2 as a possible D gene (6 bases). Per the germline V gene, CDR1 is DFQATT and CDR2 is SNEGSKA (reference sequence). CDR3 length: 13 amino acids. With 3 bases removed from V and 2 bases from J, the gap between germline ends came to 10 bases. The CDR3 sequence: CSARGGFQETQYF. The CDR3 DNA reads TGCAGTGCTAGGGGGGGTTTTCAAGAGACCCAGTACTTC.

This clonotype was counted a few times. The chain is built from TRBV10-2 and TRBJ2-1, with 9 bases aligning to TRBD2. V lost 7 bases to trimming and J lost 8 bases; unmatched junction nucleotides: 6. The CDR3 has 13 amino acids. The germline CDR1 and CDR2 sequences are WSHSY and SAAADI. In nucleotides, the CDR3 is TGCGCCAGCACGACTAGCGGTGATGATGAGCAGTTCTTC. As protein: CASTTSGDDEQFF.

The V gene is TRBV18, the J gene TRBJ1-1, with a possible D match to TRBD1 (6 bases). V was trimmed by 1 base and J by 5 bases, leaving 14 bases between them. The CDR3 contains 15 residues. CDR1 is KGHSH and CDR2 is LQKENI in the germline V gene. The CDR3 DNA is TGTGCCAGCTCACCACAGGGGACACCTGAGACTGAAGCTTTCTTT. Protein: CASSPQGTPETEAFF.